A selection of T cell receptor beta chains follows, all from one sample in a study of T cells after yellow fever vaccination. TCRdb used MiXCR to reprocess the 5' RACE reads, holding one entry per CDR3 protein. This sample has around 300,000 distinct CDR3 sequences, with about 4% found just once. The specimen comprised PBMCs, sampled 5 days after the yellow fever booster vaccination. The receptor source for this set is a man younger than 35 who received the YFV17D yellow fever vaccine. Both conserved end residues are part of each CDR3. Each record gives: J gene, D gene, clone size, V gene, CDR3 DNA, CDR3 protein. The D gene is left open where the match is weak. Expanded clones get a size class; other rows say once, few or many, or leave the size out.

TRBJ2-3,NA,NA,TRBV28,TGTGCCAGCTCCATTGCTGCGTCTAGCACAGATACGCAGTATTTT,CASSIAASSTDTQYF
TRBJ2-1,NA,few,TRBV28,TGTGCCAGCAGTCCCAGGAGGACAGAGCAGTTCTTC,CASSPRRTEQFF
TRBJ1-6,TRBD1,NA,TRBV20-1,TGCAGTGCCGACGGGACAGAATTACATTCACCCCTCCACTTT,CSADGTELHSPLHF
TRBJ2-1,NA,NA,TRBV27,TGTGCCAGCAGTGCGACCATCCCGAGCTCCTACAATGAGCAGTTCTTC,CASSATIPSSYNEQFF
TRBJ2-1,NA,few,TRBV15,TGTGCCACCAGCAGATTCACAGGGCTCGAGCAGTTCTTC,CATSRFTGLEQFF
TRBJ2-7,TRBD2,many,TRBV4-3,TGCGCCAGCAGCCAAGCCGGGACTAGCTCCTACGAGCAGTACTTC,CASSQAGTSSYEQYF
TRBJ2-2,NA,many,TRBV5-1,TGCGCCAGCAGCTTGGCCGGGACGGTCCGAGCGGAGCTGTTTTTT,CASSLAGTVRAELFF
TRBJ1-1,NA,NA,TRBV19,TGTGCCAGTAGTTGGGGGGCCGCTGAAGCTTTCTTT,CASSWGAAEAFF
TRBJ2-2,TRBD2,many,TRBV25-1,TGTGCCAGCAGTGTCCCGCCTAGCGGGGGCGCGAACACCGGGGAGCTGTTTTTT,CASSVPPSGGANTGELFF
TRBJ2-3,NA,few,TRBV7-9,TGTGCCAGCAGCACCCGACAATTAAAACCCGATACGCAGTATTTT,CASSTRQLKPDTQYF
TRBJ2-2,TRBD2,NA,TRBV3-1,TGTGCCAGCAGGGGACTAGCATTGGGCGGGGAGCTGTTTTTT,CASRGLALGGELFF
TRBJ1-1,TRBD1,NA,TRBV7-2,TGTGCCAGCAGCCTAAAGACAGGGCGGTGGACTGAAGCTTTCTTT,CASSLKTGRWTEAFF
TRBJ2-7,NA,many,TRBV7-9,TGTGCCAGCAGCTGGGCTCTGGGTTGGGAGCAGTACTTC,CASSWALGWEQYF
TRBJ2-5,NA,NA,TRBV20-1,TGCAGTATTACGGGGGCCCGCCAAGAGACCCAGTACTTC,CSITGARQETQYF
TRBJ2-1,TRBD2,few,TRBV30,TGTGCCTGGAGCGTGCGGGGGACCTTGTACAATGAGCAGTTCTTC,CAWSVRGTLYNEQFF
TRBJ1-2,NA,few,TRBV20-1,TGCAGTGCCCGAACTTTCTATGGCTACACCTTC,CSARTFYGYTF
TRBJ2-3,NA,NA,TRBV20-1,TGCAGTGCTCGCAGGGGGGTAGATACGCAGTATTTT,CSARRGVDTQYF
TRBJ2-3,NA,few,TRBV5-1,TGCGCCAGCAGCTTGAGCGTCCAGCCCACAGATACGCAGTATTTT,CASSLSVQPTDTQYF
TRBJ1-1,NA,few,TRBV20-1,TGCAGTGCTACCCTGAGGGGAAACACTGAAGCTTTCTTT,CSATLRGNTEAFF
TRBJ2-5,NA,many,TRBV7-8,TGTGCCAGCAGCCGACAGCCCCGGGAGACCCAGTACTTC,CASSRQPRETQYF
TRBJ2-1,TRBD2,few,TRBV6-1,TGTGCCAGCAGTTCAGCGGGGGTGGGCAATGAGCAGTTCTTC,CASSSAGVGNEQFF
TRBJ1-3,TRBD1,few,TRBV7-2,TGTGCCAGCAGCTTTCAGGGGGCGGCTGGAAACACCATATATTTT,CASSFQGAAGNTIYF
TRBJ1-1,NA,few,TRBV6-1,TGTGCCAGCAGCATCGCGGGGCCCCTGAACACTGAAGCTTTCTTT,CASSIAGPLNTEAFF
TRBJ1-1,NA,many,TRBV18,TGTGCCAGCTCACCAGGGTTGCTAGGGGAAGGTAGAACTGAAGCTTTCTTT,CASSPGLLGEGRTEAFF
TRBJ1-2,NA,NA,TRBV18,TGTGCCAGCTCACCACAGGCACGGGTTGGGGACGGCTACACCTTC,CASSPQARVGDGYTF
TRBJ2-1,TRBD2,NA,TRBV5-1,TGCGCCAGCAGCTACGAGCGGGGGCCCAATAATGAGCAGTTATTC,CASSYERGPNNEQLF
TRBJ1-2,NA,NA,TRBV27,TGTGCCAGCTCCTTTTCAAGGGTGGGCGGCTACACCTTC,CASSFSRVGGYTF
TRBJ1-3,NA,many,TRBV28,TGTGCCAGCAGTTTTGGTCACACCATATATTTT,CASSFGHTIYF
TRBJ1-2,NA,many,TRBV12-3/TRBV12-4,TGTGCCAGCAACACAAGAGGAGCTAACTATGGCTACACCTTC,CASNTRGANYGYTF
TRBJ2-6,NA,NA,TRBV2,TGTGCCAGCAGTGGGGTTGGGGCCAACGTCCTGACTTTC,CASSGVGANVLTF
TRBJ1-1,NA,many,TRBV5-1,TGCGCCAGCAGCTTGGCAGGGAACACTGAAGCTTTCTTT,CASSLAGNTEAFF